One and the same sample provided the 10 T cell receptor beta chains below, sequenced in a study of early T cells in non-severe SARS-CoV-2 infection. TCRdb reprocessed the 5' RACE reads via MiXCR and lists one record per CDR3 protein. Of 35,000 to 45,000 distinct CDR3 sequences listed, about 5.9% were seen once; the top ten hold about 7.8%. The sequenced sample was whole blood, obtained at baseline. Every receptor here comes from an adult who was a healthcare worker with PCR-confirmed SARS-CoV-2 infection or an uninfected control (not recorded which).

This clonotype was detected many times. The chain employs TRBV6-6 and TRBJ2-5; D gene uncertain. The ends were cut back, 3 bases at V and 1 base at J, with 9 bases in the middle. CDR3 length equals 14 residues. The germline CDR1 and CDR2 sequences are MNHNY and SVGAGI (reference sequence). CDR3 DNA sequence: TGTGCCAGCAGTTATAGGTATACCCAAGAGACCCAGTACTTC. Amino acid sequence: CASSYRYTQETQYF.

This clonotype was counted many times. The DNA of the CDR3 is TGTGCCAGCAGTGACGGTTCGACCCAGTACTTC. It encodes CASSDGSTQYF. The chain links TRBV2 to TRBJ2-5; D not resolved. The CDR3 is made up of 11 amino acids. V was pared by 3 bases and J by 7 bases, with 6 bases between. Germline CDR1 reads SNHLY; CDR2 reads FYNNEI.

This clonotype was seen at least ten times. The chain couples TRBV6-6 to TRBJ1-6; TRBD1 matches at 8 bases. The CDR3 covers 13 residues. Germline CDR1 is MNHNY and CDR2 is SVGAGI (reference sequence). V lost 6 bases to trimming and J lost 7 bases; unmatched junction nucleotides: 2. CDR3 loop: CASRDRENSPLHF. CDR3 DNA: TGTGCCAGCAGGGACAGGGAAAATTCACCCCTCCACTTT.

This clonotype has at least ten counts. The chain joins TRBV11-3 to TRBJ2-6; D is unclear. Per the germline V gene, CDR1 is SGHNT and CDR2 is YENEEA. Trimming shortened V by 8 bases and J by 4 bases, and 12 bases separated the two germline ends. The CDR3 is 14 residues long. The DNA for the CDR3 is TGTGCCAGCTACCCCGACGAGGGGGCCAACGTCCTGACTTTC. Encoded protein: CASYPDEGANVLTF.

This clonotype was seen at least ten times. V usage is TRBV6-1 and J usage is TRBJ2-1; D might be TRBD1 or TRBD2, each matching 5 bases. Trimming shortened V by 1 base and J by 8 bases, and 9 bases separated the two germline ends. The CDR3 length is 13 residues. In germline, CDR1 is MNHNS, CDR2 SASEGT. CDR3 sequence reads: CASSEGGGHEQFF. The CDR3 DNA is TGTGCCAGCAGTGAAGGTGGGGGACATGAGCAGTTCTTC.

The rearrangement links TRBV28 to TRBJ2-7; tentative D call: TRBD2 (7 bases). Germline V lookup: CDR1 MDHEN, CDR2 SYDVKM. Trimming stripped 6 bases from V and 3 bases from J, with 12 bases between. The CDR3 runs to 13 residues. The CDR3: CASSRGGVYEQYF. The CDR3 region has the DNA TGTGCCAGCAGCCGAGGGGGGGTCTACGAGCAGTACTTC.

V usage is TRBV7-2 and J usage is TRBJ1-3, with no clear D. This CDR3 region has 15 residues. CDR1 is SGHTA, CDR2 FQGNSA, per germline. V was shortened by 1 base and J by 1 base, with 8 bases between the two germline ends. Here the CDR3 reads CASSLVKGSGNTIYF. For the CDR3, the DNA is TGTGCCAGCAGCTTAGTGAAGGGTTCTGGAAACACCATATATTTT. Drawing the rest from reference TRBV7-2 and TRBJ1-3, the complete variable domain is GAGVSQSPSNKVTEKGKDVELRCDPISGHTALYWYRQSLGQGLEFLIYFQGNSAPDKSGLPSDRFSAERTGGSVSTLTIQRTQQEDSAVYLCASSLVKGSGNTIYFGEGSWLTVV.

In this sample, this clonotype turned up many times. J is TRBJ2-3 and V is TRBV28; D is uncertain. V lost 1 base to trimming and J lost 9 bases, with 8 bases between them. Per germline, CDR1 MDHEN and CDR2 SYDVKM. This CDR3 comprises 12 residues. CDR3 region: CASSLLDETQYF. The CDR3 DNA is TGTGCCAGCAGTTTATTGGACGAGACGCAGTATTTT.

This chain uses TRBV2 with TRBJ2-5; 7 bases agree with TRBD1. Germline V gives CDR1 SNHLY, CDR2 FYNNEI. CDR3 length: 12 residues. Unmatched junction bases numbered 2, after V lost 3 bases and J lost 7 bases. CDR3 loop: CASSDQGVTQYF. As DNA, the CDR3 is TGTGCCAGCAGTGATCAGGGGGTGACCCAGTACTTC.

This clonotype was seen ten or more times. The J gene is TRBJ2-1, the V gene TRBV13; D might be TRBD2 (6 bases). Looked up from germline, CDR1 is PRHDT and CDR2 is FYEKMQ (reference sequence). The length of the CDR3 is 16 residues. V was shortened by 3 bases and J by 2 bases, with 14 bases between the two germline ends. For the CDR3, the DNA is TGTGCCAGCAGCTTCTATTTTGGAGGGACCTACAATGAGCAGTTCTTC. This encodes CASSFYFGGTYNEQFF.